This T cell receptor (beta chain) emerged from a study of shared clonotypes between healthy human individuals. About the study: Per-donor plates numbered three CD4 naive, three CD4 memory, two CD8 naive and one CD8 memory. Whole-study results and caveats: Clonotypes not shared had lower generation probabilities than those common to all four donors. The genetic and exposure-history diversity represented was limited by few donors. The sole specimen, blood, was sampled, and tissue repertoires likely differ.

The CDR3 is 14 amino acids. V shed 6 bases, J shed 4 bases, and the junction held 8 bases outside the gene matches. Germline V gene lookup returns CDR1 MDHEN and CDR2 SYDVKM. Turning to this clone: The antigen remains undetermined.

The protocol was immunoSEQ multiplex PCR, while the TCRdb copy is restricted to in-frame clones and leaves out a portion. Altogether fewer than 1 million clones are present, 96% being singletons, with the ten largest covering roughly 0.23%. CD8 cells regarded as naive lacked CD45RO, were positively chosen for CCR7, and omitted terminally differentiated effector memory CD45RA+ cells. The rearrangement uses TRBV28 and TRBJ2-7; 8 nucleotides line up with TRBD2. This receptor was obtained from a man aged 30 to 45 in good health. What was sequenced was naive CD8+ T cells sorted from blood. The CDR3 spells CASSPAGARYEQYF. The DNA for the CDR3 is TGTGCCAGCAGCCCAGCGGGAGCGCGTTACGAGCAGTACTTC.